This T cell receptor beta chain is drawn from a study of blood T cell repertoires in COVID-19. Overall study context: Collection of acute and convalescent COVID-19 samples took place in the United States, Italy and Spain. From T cells, B-cell-depleted T cells, or PBMCs came the material, which was cDNA or gDNA.

In Seattle, patients joined the study during active infection and were tracked longitudinally. In the authors' workflow: It was from reference gene primer amplification that nucleated cell counts were estimated. The method was immunoSEQ multiplex PCR; TCRdb's version includes in-frame clones alone and lacks a portion of them. The V and J calls and clone size are taken from that table; D and trimming were inferred from the DNA. The profile shows about 94,000 clones, approximately 79% of them singletons. The CDR3 has 16 residues. Germline CDR1 and CDR2: ENHRY and SYGVKD. V lost 10 bases to trimming and J lost 2 bases; unmatched junction nucleotides: 8.

The TCR originated in a man aged 70-80 years with COVID-19, enrolled during active disease. This chain uses TRBV10-3 with TRBJ2-5; TRBD2 matches at 15 bases. The material sequenced was peripheral blood. The DNA of the CDR3 is TGTGCCACCCAGTGGACTAGCGGGAGGGAACAAGAGACCCAGTACTTC. This encodes CATQWTSGREQETQYF.